Sequencing of this T cell receptor beta chain was carried out in a study of blood T cells in healthy people across ages. At the level of the study: About one barcoded beta molecule per two T cells was the capture yield of template switching.

The sample holds a few counts of this clonotype. The antigen is unknown. For the second PCR, which ran for roughly 6 to 12 cycles, a sample-barcoded 5' primer and a J-beta primer mix were used. TCRdb called the 5' RACE reads again in MiXCR, with one record for every CDR3 protein. The sample holds 550,000 to 600,000 distinct CDR3 sequences; 45% to 55% are singletons and the top ten take approximately 25%. General study points: Higher naive T cell percentage went strongly together with higher TCR beta diversity. A conclusive naive versus antigen-experienced comparison was prevented by the unsorted PBMCs.

Healthy Caucasian individuals from Russia aged roughly 6 to 90 served as donors. Sequencing was carried out using blood. The sequence derives from an elderly man in good health.

In nucleotides, the CDR3 is TGCAGTACAATACCTCCAAACTACGAGCAGTACTTC. Amino acid sequence: CSTIPPNYEQYF. The chain couples TRBV20-1 to TRBJ2-7; D not resolved. Germline CDR1 reads DFQATT; CDR2 reads SNEGSKA (reference sequence). V lost 8 bases and J 3 bases, leaving 14 bases between the germline ends. The CDR3 is made up of 12 amino acids.